This passage covers 27 T cell receptor beta chains from one sample sequenced in a study of blood T cell repertoires in COVID-19. Produced via immunoSEQ multiplex PCR; TCRdb's table is partial and in-frame only. The data contain roughly 30,000 clones, roughly 92% of them singletons. Sequencing input: peripheral blood. The source is a man aged 55-75 years with acute or convalescent COVID-19.

The rearrangement joins TRBV27 to TRBJ1-1; D is undetermined. This CDR3 is 12 amino acids long. Trimming stripped 6 bases from V and 11 bases from J, with 16 bases between. Germline CDR1 and CDR2: MNHEY and SMNVEV (reference sequence). CDR3 DNA: TGTGCCAGCAGGGGAGTCGGTTTCAGGGCTTTCTTT. It codes for CASRGVGFRAFF.

The genes are TRBV19 and TRBJ2-5; D is perhaps TRBD2 (5 bases). Germline-derived CDR1 and CDR2 are LNHDA and SQIVND (reference sequence). The CDR3 is 14 residues long. V was shortened by 4 bases and J by 1 base, with 10 bases between the two germline ends. The DNA of the CDR3 is TGTGCCAGTAGTAAACTAGTCCCCCAAGAGACCCAGTACTTC. Amino acids: CASSKLVPQETQYF.

The chain combines TRBV6-6 with TRBJ1-5; 8 nucleotides agree with TRBD1. The V and J ends lost 5 bases and 2 bases, in that order; junction bases with no gene match: 5. The CDR3 is 15 residues long. Germline V CDR1 and CDR2: MNHNY, SVGAGI (reference sequence). The DNA for the CDR3 is TGTGCCAGCAGTCAGGGGGCCTTAGGCAATCAGCCCCAGCATTTT. This sequence encodes CASSQGALGNQPQHF.

The chain recombines TRBV5-1 with TRBJ2-1; maybe TRBD1 (6 bases). CDR3 length: 13 amino acids. Germline CDR1 is SGHRS and CDR2 is YFSETQ. Trimming pared 0 bases from V and 10 bases from J, leaving 11 bases between. The CDR3 loop reads CASSLAVQGEQFF. For the CDR3, the DNA is TGCGCCAGCAGCTTGGCGGTACAGGGCGAGCAGTTCTTC.

A few counts support this clone. The J gene is TRBJ1-5, the V gene TRBV3-1 (or the pseudogene TRBV3-2), with a tentative D call TRBD1 (5 bases). Trimming removed 3 bases at V and 7 bases at J, with 10 bases between. The CDR3 runs to 13 residues. The germline V gene encodes CDR1 LGHDT and CDR2 YNNKEL (reference sequence). The CDR3 nucleotides read TGTGCCAGCAGCCAGGGGGGAAGGCAGCCCCAGCATTTT. Its translation is CASSQGGRQPQHF.

V and J are TRBV7-9 and TRBJ1-1; possible D gene TRBD1, 6 bases. V was cut by 6 bases and J by 0 bases, with 14 bases left in between. Germline assignment: CDR1 SEHNR and CDR2 FQNEAQ (reference sequence). The CDR3 consists of 15 residues. CDR3: CASSSSGVMNTEAFF. DNA for the CDR3: TGTGCCAGCAGTTCTTCAGGGGTCATGAACACTGAAGCTTTCTTT.

This chain links TRBV29-1 with TRBJ2-3, with 7 bases that match TRBD2. J lost 1 base, V lost 4 bases, and 2 bases had no gene match. The CDR3 contains 13 residues. The germline gives CDR1 SQVTM, CDR2 ANQGSEA. CDR3 sequence reads: CSVAAGRTDTQYF. In DNA, the CDR3 is TGCAGCGTTGCAGCGGGGCGCACAGATACGCAGTATTTT.

The rearrangement joins TRBV11-3 to TRBJ1-2; D might be TRBD1 (5 bases). The CDR3 runs 13 residues. The germline V and J ends were trimmed by 3 bases and 8 bases, with 13 bases remaining between them. Per germline, CDR1 SGHNT and CDR2 YENEEA. The CDR3: CASSFVQARGYTF. CDR3 bases: TGTGCCAGCAGCTTTGTACAGGCTCGGGGCTACACCTTC.

The chain couples TRBV4-3 to TRBJ2-7, with 10 bases aligning to TRBD2. The CDR3 spans 17 residues. The germline gives CDR1 LGHNA, CDR2 YSLEER. The trim removed 2 bases at V and 5 bases at J, leaving 12 bases unmatched. CDR3 sequence: CASSQSDTSGAWNEQYF. In DNA form, the CDR3 reads TGCGCCAGCAGCCAATCGGATACTAGCGGGGCCTGGAACGAGCAGTACTTC.

Here the CDR3 reads CASSQATGERQPQHF. CDR3 in DNA: TGTGCCAGCAGCCAAGCAACAGGGGAGAGACAGCCCCAGCATTTT. The genes are TRBV3-1 (or the pseudogene TRBV3-2) and TRBJ1-5; 7 nucleotides agree with TRBD1. CDR1 and CDR2 (germline): LGHDT, YNNKEL (reference sequence). This CDR3 contains 15 residues. V shed 1 base and J 7 bases; nucleotides not matched to a gene: 7.

The rearrangement links TRBV5-1 to TRBJ1-1; D call uncertain. This CDR3 spans 13 amino acids. Trimming took off 3 bases at V and 4 bases at J, with 10 bases between the two ends. The germline V gene encodes CDR1 SGHRS and CDR2 YFSETQ. Here the CDR3 reads CASSSAGRTEAFF. The CDR3 bases are TGCGCCAGCAGCTCGGCTGGGCGCACTGAAGCTTTCTTT.

This chain links TRBV9 with TRBJ2-7; 7 bases line up with TRBD2. The CDR3 extends over 15 amino acids. V was pared by 0 bases and J by 1 base, with 4 bases of the junction left unmatched. CDR1 is SGDLS, CDR2 YYNGEE, per germline. The CDR3 DNA reads TGTGCCAGCAGCGTAGGGGATAGCGGGTCCTACGAGCAGTACTTC. This sequence encodes CASSVGDSGSYEQYF.

The chain has TRBV5-6 and TRBJ1-5; weak D call: TRBD1 (5 bases). Germline V gene lookup returns CDR1 SGHDT and CDR2 YYEEEE. V was cut by 4 bases and J by 2 bases, with 7 bases left in between. The CDR3 is 13 amino acids. CDR3 protein: CASSLGRNQPQHF. The CDR3 DNA reads as TGTGCCAGCAGCCTGGGGCGCAATCAGCCCCAGCATTTT.

This rearrangement joins TRBV27 to TRBJ2-7, with D possibly being TRBD2 (6 bases). This CDR3 is 15 amino acids long. V dropped 8 bases and J dropped 3 bases, with 20 bases sitting between them. The germline V gene has CDR1 MNHEY and CDR2 SMNVEV (reference sequence). The CDR3 sequence is CASSLSRTKGYEQYF. The CDR3 DNA sequence: TGTGCCAGCTCCCTGAGCAGGACTAAAGGCTACGAGCAGTACTTC.

This clone showed up just once. The chain employs TRBV29-1 and TRBJ1-4, with a possible D match to TRBD1 (5 bases). Trimming removed 2 bases from V and 7 bases from J, with 5 bases in between. The V gene's germline CDR1 is SQVTM and CDR2 ANQGSEA. The CDR3 is made up of 11 amino acids. CDR3 DNA sequence: TGCAGCGTTGAACAGGGTGAAAAACTGTTTTTT. Translating it yields CSVEQGEKLFF. Combining the CDR3 with reference TRBV29-1 and TRBJ1-4 gives the whole variable domain SAVISQKPSRDICQRGTSLTIQCQVDSQVTMMFWYRQQPGQSLTLIATANQGSEATYESGFVIDKFPISRPNLTFSTLTVSNMSPEDSSIYLCSVEQGEKLFFGSGTQLSVL.

The chain has TRBV5-1 and TRBJ1-2; D is undetermined. Germline lookup yields CDR1 SGHRS and CDR2 YFSETQ. Trimming took off 4 bases at V and 4 bases at J, with 8 bases between the two ends. CDR3 size: 12 residues. In nucleotides, the CDR3 is TGCGCCAGCAGCGAGGGATTCTATGGCTACACCTTC. Encoded protein: CASSEGFYGYTF.

J is TRBJ2-5 and V is TRBV7-6, with a weak D call TRBD2 (7 bases). The CDR3 is made up of 16 amino acids. With 1 base removed from V and 1 base from J, the gap between germline ends came to 13 bases. The germline CDR1 and CDR2 sequences are SGHVS and FNYEAQ. CDR3 sequence reads: CASSLGPRGAQETQYF. CDR3 bases: TGTGCCAGCAGCTTAGGGCCTCGGGGGGCCCAAGAGACCCAGTACTTC.

The chain carries TRBV27 and TRBJ2-1, with 7 positions matching TRBD1. Germline lookup yields CDR1 MNHEY and CDR2 SMNVEV (reference sequence). This CDR3 is 15 amino acids long. With 0 bases clipped from V and 12 bases from J, the junction kept 11 bases outside the gene matches. The CDR3 loop is CASSLSTGQFTGQFF. DNA of the CDR3: TGTGCCAGCAGTTTATCGACGGGACAGTTTACCGGGCAGTTCTTC.

This chain joins TRBV5-1 and TRBJ2-2, with 7 positions matching TRBD2. Germline values: CDR1 SGHRS, CDR2 YFSETQ. V lost 4 bases to trimming and J lost 4 bases; unmatched junction nucleotides: 4. There are 14 residues in the CDR3. The CDR3 DNA sequence: TGCGCCAGCAGCCAGACTAGCCCCACCGGGGAGCTGTTTTTT. As protein: CASSQTSPTGELFF.

The rearrangement joins TRBV7-2 to TRBJ1-2; D is possibly TRBD1 (6 bases). The CDR3 is 16 residues long. Germline V gene data show CDR1 as SGHTA and CDR2 as FQGNSA. V was trimmed by 5 bases and J by 5 bases, leaving 21 bases between them. CDR3 residues: CASSRGGHGAVYGYTF. The DNA of the CDR3 is TGTGCCAGCAGCAGAGGGGGACATGGGGCCGTTTATGGCTACACCTTC.

This sequence joins TRBV19 and TRBJ1-6, with TRBD1 matching 7 bases. The germline V gene encodes CDR1 LNHDA and CDR2 SQIVND (reference sequence). This CDR3 comprises 16 residues. V trimming: 5 bases; J trimming: 2 bases; junction bases outside the gene matches: 6. CDR3 in DNA: TGTGCCAGTAGTCCCAGGGGGAACGCCTATAATTCACCCCTCCACTTT. Translation: CASSPRGNAYNSPLHF.

This clone was seen more than once but under ten times. This chain links TRBV7-2 with TRBJ2-7, with D tentatively TRBD1 (6 bases). The CDR3 sequence is 15 residues long. V was pared by 0 bases and J by 5 bases, with 14 bases between. The germline gives CDR1 SGHTA, CDR2 FQGNSA. In DNA, the CDR3 is TGTGCCAGCAGCTTAGCCCCACAGGGAGAGAACGAGCAGTACTTC. Its translation is CASSLAPQGENEQYF.

This clone appeared a single time. The V call is TRBV6-2 or TRBV6-3, the J call TRBJ2-5; 16 nucleotides line up with TRBD2. The CDR3 is made up of 18 amino acids. Trimming cost V 4 bases and J 4 bases; bases outside gene matches: 9. Germline loops: CDR1 MNHEY, CDR2 SVGEGT. DNA of the CDR3: TGTGCCAGCAGTTCCGGGACTAGCGGGAGGGCCTGGCGAGAGACCCAGTACTTC. This translates into CASSSGTSGRAWRETQYF.

The CDR3 nucleotides read TGTGCCAGCAGCTTATGGAAGAGACAGGGGAATGAAAAACTGTTTTTT. Protein sequence: CASSLWKRQGNEKLFF. The chain uses TRBV7-8 and TRBJ1-4, with 8 positions matching TRBD1. Losses at the gene ends were 2 bases for V and 5 bases for J; bases not matched to a gene: 7. The CDR3 is 16 amino acids. The germline V gene encodes CDR1 SGHVS and CDR2 FQNEAQ.

The J gene is TRBJ1-5, the V gene TRBV7-9, with 9 positions matching TRBD1. The germline V gene has CDR1 SEHNR and CDR2 FQNEAQ (reference sequence). This CDR3 contains 15 residues. V lost 5 bases to trimming and J lost 3 bases; unmatched junction nucleotides: 5. The DNA of the CDR3 is TGTGCCAGCAGCCATGGACAGGGGCTCAATCAGCCCCAGCATTTT. Translated, it gives CASSHGQGLNQPQHF.

The chain couples TRBV7-3 to TRBJ1-1; D not resolved. V was shortened by 1 base and J by 4 bases, with 7 bases between the two germline ends. This CDR3 region has 13 residues. Germline V CDR1 and CDR2: SGHTA, FQGTGA. CDR3 sequence reads: CASSLSAGTEAFF. In DNA, the CDR3 is TGTGCCAGCAGCTTAAGTGCAGGCACTGAAGCTTTCTTT.

The chain is built from TRBV18 and TRBJ1-2; possible D gene TRBD1, 5 bases. There are 15 residues in the CDR3. Germline-derived CDR1 and CDR2 are KGHSH and LQKENI. Trimming took 0 bases from V and 6 from J, leaving 14 bases between them. In DNA form, the CDR3 reads TGTGCCAGCTCACCACCTGGGCTCAAGGGGAATGGCTACACCTTC. Translated, it gives CASSPPGLKGNGYTF.